This TCR beta chain was captured in a study of cytomegalovirus exposure and HLA in healthy donors. A roughly 120-subject validation cohort, separate from the approximately 670-subject first cohort, supplied the donors. Clones were read by immunoSEQ multiplex PCR, and TCRdb kept only the in-frame ones, dropping some. The sample records approximately 120,000 clones, about nine tenths being singletons. There are 15 residues in the CDR3. Trimming took 2 bases from V and 8 from J; bases not matched to a gene: 5. The germline gives CDR1 LGHNA, CDR2 YNFKEQ. Study findings and constraints: One later analysis, an examination of the approximately 120 validation repertoires, found that first-cohort TCR clusters tended to co-occur in them. Reports credit the classifier with highly specific, highly sensitive diagnosis of cytomegalovirus status.

To note about this clone: Antigen unknown.

The receptor was derived from a young woman in good health and CMV-seronegative. The rearrangement joins TRBV4-2 to TRBJ1-6, with 8 bases aligning to TRBD1. Sequences were obtained from PBMCs. This CDR3 reads CASSQTTGGDSPLHF. DNA for the CDR3: TGTGCCAGCAGCCAAACCACAGGGGGTGATTCACCCCTCCACTTT.